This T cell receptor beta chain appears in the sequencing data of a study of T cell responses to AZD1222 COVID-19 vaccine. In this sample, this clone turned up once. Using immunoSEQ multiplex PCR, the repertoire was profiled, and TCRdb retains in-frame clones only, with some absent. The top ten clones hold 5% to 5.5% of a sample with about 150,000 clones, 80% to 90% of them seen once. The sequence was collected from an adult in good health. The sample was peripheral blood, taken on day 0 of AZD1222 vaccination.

The CDR3 is CASSLGDGSGYTF. The CDR3 DNA reads TGTGCCAGCAGCTTGGGGGATGGCTCTGGCTACACCTTC. The chain has TRBV7-9 and TRBJ1-2; weak D call: TRBD1 (5 bases). The germline gives CDR1 SEHNR, CDR2 FQNEAQ (reference sequence). V dropped 3 bases and J dropped 7 bases, with 12 bases sitting between them. The CDR3 is made up of 13 amino acids.